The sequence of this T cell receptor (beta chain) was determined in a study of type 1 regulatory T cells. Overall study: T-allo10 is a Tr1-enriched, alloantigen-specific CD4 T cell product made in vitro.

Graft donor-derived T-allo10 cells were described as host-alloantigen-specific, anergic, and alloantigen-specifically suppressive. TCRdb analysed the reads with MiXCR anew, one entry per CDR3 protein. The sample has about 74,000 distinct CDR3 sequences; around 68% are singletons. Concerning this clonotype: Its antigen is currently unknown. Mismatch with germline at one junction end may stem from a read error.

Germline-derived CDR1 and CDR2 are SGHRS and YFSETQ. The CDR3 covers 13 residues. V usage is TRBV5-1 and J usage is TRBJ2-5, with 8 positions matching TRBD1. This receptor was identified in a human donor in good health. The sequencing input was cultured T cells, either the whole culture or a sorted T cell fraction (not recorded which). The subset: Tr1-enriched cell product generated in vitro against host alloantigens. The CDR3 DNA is TGCGTCAGCAGCCCGGGGACAGGAGAGACCCAGTACTTC. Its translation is CVSSPGTGETQYF.